A single TCR beta chain is shown here with its context. What it recognizes is unknown. CDR3 length equals 12 residues. The data stem from a study of T cells expressing NK-cell markers. Study outcomes and limitations: Dominant NKG2C+ clonotypes in five to seven donors made up about 1.0-7.0% of CD8+ T cells. Questions lingered over whether expanded NKG2C+ T cell clones were HCMV-specific.

Generation of TCR beta cDNA was performed by 5'RACE template switching incorporating UMIs. TCRdb reworked the 5' RACE reads into one entry per CDR3 protein, no DNA. The sample totals 350,000 to 400,000 distinct CDR3 sequences. The V and J genes are TRBV12-3 or TRBV12-4 and TRBJ2-1; TCRdb's D call, TRBD1, is unchecked because there is no DNA. The TCR was taken from a woman aged 45-65 years in good health. Sequencing was done on a sample of blood T cells: a sorted CD56 or NKG2C T cell subset, CD4+ or CD8+ T cells, or bulk PBMC T cells (not recorded which). The CDR3 protein is CASSYGQAQQFF.